Sequencing of this TCR beta chain was carried out in a study of Graves' ophthalmopathy and Graves' hyperthyroidism. General study results and limits: Predictions made by the model for ophthalmopathy progression reached 70.59% sensitivity and less than 80% specificity.

As regards this clonotype: Its antigen is currently unknown.

Germline values: CDR1 KGHDR, CDR2 SFDVKD. Trimming pared 2 bases from V and 5 bases from J, leaving 12 bases between. The CDR3 length is 16 residues. A follow-up of 18 months without ophthalmopathy meant that hyperthyroidism was stable. Orbital computed tomography, thyroid ultrasound, TRAb, serum thyroxine and clinical symptoms formed the basis of diagnosis. RNA transcripts were the template, and TCR beta CDR3 regions were amplified from them. The first-round RT-PCR employed HTBI primers together with the Qiagen OneStep RT-PCR kit. A multiplex PCR was then performed as the second round. In TCRdb, the multiplex PCR reads were re-called with MiXCR into one record per CDR3 protein. The sample lists hundreds of thousands of distinct CDR3 sequences; 22% were seen once.

Sequencing was performed on peripheral blood. The gene calls are TRBV24-1 and TRBJ2-6; TRBD2 is a possible D gene (6 bases). The origin of this receptor is a woman between 18 and 29 years old with stable Graves' hyperthyroidism. Some clones in this sample may be carry-over from other donors' samples. CDR3 in amino acids: CATSDSQGDWANVLTF. The CDR3 nucleotides read TGTGCCACCAGTGATTCTCAAGGGGACTGGGCCAACGTCCTGACTTTC.